This TCR beta chain was observed in a study of cytomegalovirus exposure and HLA in healthy donors. The PCR employed 60 Vbeta primers together with 13 Jbeta primers. Method: immunoSEQ multiplex PCR; TCRdb's copy keeps in-frame clones and lacks some. The top ten clones hold approximately 2.1% of a sample with some 190,000 clones, roughly 78% of them seen once. This clone came up a few times. What it binds is not known. Overall study results and limits: Several of the most significant clusters appeared, in a later analysis, to be linked to common viral pathogens. With later analysis, a missense DCLRE1C variant became linked to TCR beta V- and J-gene trimming.

The CDR3 contains 16 residues. Likely unrecorded immune exposures existed in these nominally healthy donors. The sequence derives from a young woman in good health and CMV-seronegative. The chain is built from TRBV21-1 and TRBJ1-1; the table assigns TRBD1, which was not confirmed against the DNA. TRBV21-1 is classified as a pseudogene. Material: PBMCs. CDR3 residues: CASSKVMPGWNTEAFF. The CDR3 DNA reads as TGTGCCAGCAGCAAAGTTATGCCAGGGTGGAACACTGAAGCTTTCTTT.